This T cell receptor (beta chain) stems from a study of blood T cell repertoires in COVID-19. Study-level information: Samples taken during acute and convalescent COVID-19 were collected in the United States, Italy and Spain. Sources were T cells, B-cell-depleted T cells, or PBMCs; the material itself was cDNA or gDNA.

This CDR3 spans 14 amino acids. The germline V gene has CDR1 SGDLS and CDR2 YYNGEE. Deletions cut 0 bases from V and 0 bases from J, with 6 bases between. Original handling: Amplification from reference gene primers served as the basis for estimated nucleated cell counts. TCRdb's table, derived via immunoSEQ multiplex PCR, lists solely in-frame clones and lacks some. D and trimming were read from the DNA, whereas the V and J calls and clone size are those reported in that table. This sample has around 94,000 clones, with 70% to 90% found just once. The chain joins TRBV9 to TRBJ1-2; D gene uncertain. The clonotype comes from a man between 50 and 59 years old with acute or convalescent COVID-19. The specimen was peripheral blood. The CDR3 nucleotides read TGTGCCAGCAGCGTAGCAGGTTCTAACTATGGCTACACCTTC. Protein product: CASSVAGSNYGYTF. Complete variable domain (other parts from reference TRBV9 and TRBJ1-2): DSGVTQTPKHLITATGQRVTLRCSPRSGDLSVYWYQQSLDQGLQFLIQYYNGEERAKGNILERFSAQQFPDLHSELNLSSLELGDSALYFCASSVAGSNYGYTFGSGTRLTVV.